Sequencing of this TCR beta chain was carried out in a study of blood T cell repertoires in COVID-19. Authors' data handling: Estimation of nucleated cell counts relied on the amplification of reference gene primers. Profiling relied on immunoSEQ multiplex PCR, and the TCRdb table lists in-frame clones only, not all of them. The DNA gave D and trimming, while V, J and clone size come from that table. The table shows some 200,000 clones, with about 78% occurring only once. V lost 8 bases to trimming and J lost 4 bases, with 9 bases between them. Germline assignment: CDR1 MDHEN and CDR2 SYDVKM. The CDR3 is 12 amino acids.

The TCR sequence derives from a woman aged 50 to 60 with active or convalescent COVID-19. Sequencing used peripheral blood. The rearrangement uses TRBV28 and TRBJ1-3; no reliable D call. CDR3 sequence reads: CASEAGGNTIYF. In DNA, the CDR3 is TGTGCCAGCGAAGCGGGGGGAAACACCATATATTTT.